Each of the 30 T cell receptor beta chains below was sequenced from the same sample in a study of cytomegalovirus exposure and HLA in healthy donors. Assay: immunoSEQ multiplex PCR; the TCRdb copy retains only in-frame clones and omits some. The sample holds 150,000 to 200,000 clones, roughly 83% seen once. Sample: PBMCs. Source of these receptors: a woman aged 18-29 years in good health and CMV-seronegative.

The chain carries TRBV29-1 and TRBJ2-2, with TRBD2 identical over 7 bases. The V gene's germline CDR1 is SQVTM and CDR2 ANQGSEA. This CDR3 region has 14 residues. With 3 bases clipped from V and 1 base from J, the junction kept 2 bases outside the gene matches. The CDR3 loop reads CSVEGGLNTGELFF. The DNA for the CDR3 is TGCAGCGTTGAGGGAGGGTTGAACACCGGGGAGCTGTTTTTT.

This clone has just a few counts. Written as DNA, the CDR3 is TGCAGTGCTTTACAGGGGAACGAGCAGTACTTC. Translating it yields CSALQGNEQYF. The gene calls are TRBV20-1 and TRBJ2-7; 7 positions agree with TRBD1. The CDR3 consists of 11 residues. CDR1 and CDR2 from the germline V gene are DFQATT and SNEGSKA (reference sequence). With 5 bases clipped from V and 5 bases from J, the junction kept 3 bases outside the gene matches.

V is TRBV30 and J is TRBJ1-2; D is unresolved. V shed 5 bases and J shed 1 base, with 5 bases lying between them. The CDR3 length is 11 residues. CDR1 and CDR2 (germline): GTSNPN, SVGIG (reference sequence). The CDR3: CAWGGNYGYTF. CDR3 nucleotide sequence: TGTGCCTGGGGCGGTAACTATGGCTACACCTTC.

V gene TRBV19 combines with J gene TRBJ1-1; 8 bases line up with TRBD1. This CDR3 is built from 13 residues. From germline, CDR1 is LNHDA and CDR2 SQIVND (reference sequence). V shed 5 bases and J 4 bases; nucleotides not matched to a gene: 3. CDR3 residues: CASSATGGTEAFF. CDR3 in DNA: TGTGCCAGTAGTGCTACAGGGGGCACTGAAGCTTTCTTT. Using reference TRBV19 and TRBJ1-1 for the parts outside the CDR3, the full variable domain is DGGITQSPKYLFRKEGQNVTLSCEQNLNHDAMYWYRQDPGQGLRLIYYSQIVNDFQKGDIAEGYSVSREKKESFPLTVTSAQKNPTAFYLCASSATGGTEAFFGQGTRLTVV.

The J gene is TRBJ2-7, the V gene TRBV6-5; the match to TRBD2 covers 8 bases. Germline V gives CDR1 MNHEY, CDR2 SVGAGI. The CDR3 runs to 15 residues. V was clipped by 0 bases and J by 2 bases; unmatched bases: 3. The CDR3: CASSYSTSATYEQYF. CDR3 DNA: TGTGCCAGCAGTTACTCGACTAGCGCTACCTACGAGCAGTACTTC.

The rearrangement uses TRBV5-1 and TRBJ2-3, with 7 bases fitting TRBD1. This CDR3 is built from 15 residues. Germline lookup yields CDR1 SGHRS and CDR2 YFSETQ. V shed 2 bases, J shed 3 bases, and the junction held 6 bases outside the gene matches. In DNA, the CDR3 is TGCGCCAGCAGCTTTCAAGGGGGCGAGACAGATACGCAGTATTTT. Amino acid sequence: CASSFQGGETDTQYF.

This clone was recorded only once. DNA of the CDR3: TGTGCCAGCAGCTTGGGGCCCGGAGAGAATGAAAAACTGTTTTTT. Amino acids: CASSLGPGENEKLFF. The chain uses TRBV5-4 and TRBJ1-4, with D hard to call. CDR1 is SGHNT, CDR2 YYREEE, per germline (reference sequence). The length of the CDR3 is 15 residues. V dropped 0 bases and J dropped 5 bases, with 11 bases sitting between them.

The CDR3: CASSGFKGETQYF. The CDR3 coding sequence is TGCGCCAGCAGCGGTTTTAAGGGGGAGACCCAGTACTTC. V gene TRBV4-1 combines with J gene TRBJ2-5; perhaps TRBD1 as D (5 bases). V dropped 5 bases and J dropped 5 bases, with 12 bases sitting between them. CDR1 is MGHRA, CDR2 YSYEKL, per germline. There are 13 residues in the CDR3.

This sequence joins TRBV6-5 and TRBJ1-1; 9 bases fit TRBD1. Per germline, CDR1 MNHEY and CDR2 SVGAGI. The CDR3 contains 14 residues. V shed 5 bases, J shed 4 bases, and the junction held 5 bases outside the gene matches. The CDR3 DNA follows: TGTGCCAGCAGTCGCAGGACAGGGGTCACTGAAGCTTTCTTT. It specifies CASSRRTGVTEAFF.

The chain is built from TRBV5-1 and TRBJ2-1, with 10 bases that match TRBD2. V shed 3 bases and J 10 bases; nucleotides not matched to a gene: 16. In germline, CDR1 is SGHRS, CDR2 YFSETQ. The CDR3 is made up of 17 amino acids. The CDR3 sequence is CASSWTPQRGGLGEQFF. The CDR3 nucleotides read TGCGCCAGCAGCTGGACCCCGCAGCGGGGGGGCCTCGGGGAGCAGTTCTTC.

The chain links TRBV6-5 to TRBJ1-2, with 9 bases fitting TRBD1. Losses at the gene ends were 5 bases for V and 8 bases for J; bases not matched to a gene: 6. The V gene's germline CDR1 is MNHEY and CDR2 SVGAGI. The CDR3 contains 13 residues. CDR3 in amino acids: CASSPNRGQGYTF. As DNA, the CDR3 is TGTGCCAGCAGTCCCAACAGGGGGCAAGGCTACACCTTC.

V is TRBV5-1 and J is TRBJ2-5, with D perhaps TRBD1 (5 bases). CDR3 length: 15 residues. Per germline, CDR1 SGHRS and CDR2 YFSETQ. Trimming took off 0 bases at V and 0 bases at J, with 9 bases between the two ends. The CDR3 loop is CASSLGAGYQETQYF. Here the CDR3 DNA reads TGCGCCAGCAGCTTGGGGGCAGGGTACCAAGAGACCCAGTACTTC.

This clone has just a few counts. The genes are TRBV7-9 and TRBJ2-4; 11 nucleotides align to TRBD2. J was trimmed by 3 bases and V by 3 bases; bases with no gene match: 4. CDR1 is SEHNR and CDR2 is FQNEAQ in the germline V gene (reference sequence). The CDR3 totals 16 residues. Written as DNA, the CDR3 is TGTGCCAGCAGCTTTAGCGGGGGGGCCGTCAAAAACATTCAGTACTTC. As protein: CASSFSGGAVKNIQYF.

The chain uses TRBV5-5 and TRBJ2-7; 11 nucleotides match TRBD1. V shed 3 bases, J shed 2 bases, and the junction held 10 bases outside the gene matches. The CDR3 has 17 amino acids. Germline lookup yields CDR1 SGHKS and CDR2 YYEKEE (reference sequence). The CDR3 is CASSWSAGQGVAYEQYF. The CDR3 nucleotides read TGTGCCAGCAGCTGGTCGGCGGGACAGGGGGTAGCCTACGAGCAGTACTTC.

The CDR3 DNA reads TGTGCCAGCCATCAGCGGGAGATGGATACGCAGTATTTT. This sequence encodes CASHQREMDTQYF. The chain employs TRBV6-5 and TRBJ2-3; 8 bases line up with TRBD2. The length of the CDR3 is 13 residues. The V gene end was trimmed by 8 bases and the J gene end by 6 bases; junction bases not matched to a gene: 7. The V gene's germline CDR1 is MNHEY and CDR2 SVGAGI.

The chain has TRBV6-5 and TRBJ2-3, with TRBD2 as a possible D gene (6 bases). V lost 0 bases and J 8 bases, leaving 18 bases between the germline ends. The length of the CDR3 is 16 residues. Per the germline V gene, CDR1 is MNHEY and CDR2 is SVGAGI. CDR3 sequence: CASSYSWGGGSSTQYF. The CDR3 DNA sequence: TGTGCCAGCAGTTACTCGTGGGGCGGAGGGTCCTCTACGCAGTATTTT.

The J gene is TRBJ2-7, the V gene TRBV9, with 9 bases aligning to TRBD2. V shed 7 bases, J shed 7 bases, and the junction held 9 bases outside the gene matches. From germline, CDR1 is SGDLS and CDR2 YYNGEE. The CDR3 spans 13 residues. DNA of the CDR3: TGTGCCAGCTCCGGCGGGAGGGCCGGTGAGCAGTACTTC. Translating it yields CASSGGRAGEQYF.

This chain connects TRBV5-1 to TRBJ2-3, with 9 bases aligning to TRBD1. The V and J ends lost 4 bases and 7 bases, in that order; junction bases with no gene match: 10. The germline V gene has CDR1 SGHRS and CDR2 YFSETQ. The CDR3 contains 15 residues. CDR3 coding DNA: TGCGCCAGCAGCCCCGGGACAGGGTTAATAAATACGCAGTATTTT. This gives the protein CASSPGTGLINTQYF.

V is TRBV5-4 and J is TRBJ2-7; 7 nucleotides match TRBD2. V lost 0 bases to trimming and J lost 2 bases; unmatched junction nucleotides: 2. Germline lookup yields CDR1 SGHNT and CDR2 YYREEE (reference sequence). The CDR3 loop spans 14 amino acids. CDR3 in DNA: TGTGCCAGCAGCTTGGAGCGGGGCCCCTACGAGCAGTACTTC. Residues: CASSLERGPYEQYF.

The gene calls are TRBV5-1 and TRBJ2-1; 10 bases map to TRBD2. The V and J ends lost 1 base and 9 bases, in that order; junction bases with no gene match: 10. CDR1 and CDR2 from the germline V gene are SGHRS and YFSETQ. The CDR3 consists of 16 residues. CDR3 loop: CASSLYVSGGASEQFF. The CDR3 region has the DNA TGCGCCAGCAGCTTGTACGTCAGCGGGGGGGCGAGTGAGCAGTTCTTC.

The chain uses TRBV5-1 and TRBJ2-3, with D unresolved. V lost 5 bases to trimming and J lost 0 bases, with 10 bases between them. The CDR3 loop spans 14 amino acids. Germline lookup yields CDR1 SGHRS and CDR2 YFSETQ. The CDR3 coding sequence is TGCGCCAGCAGGAATGGCGGAAGCACAGATACGCAGTATTTT. It codes for CASRNGGSTDTQYF.

The rearrangement links TRBV30 to TRBJ1-1; tentatively, D is TRBD1 (5 bases). Trimming cost V 3 bases and J 4 bases, with 12 bases left between them. CDR1 is GTSNPN and CDR2 is SVGIG in the germline V gene (reference sequence). The CDR3 contains 13 residues. The CDR3 here is CAWSVVQGTEAFF. CDR3 DNA: TGTGCCTGGAGCGTGGTTCAGGGCACTGAAGCTTTCTTT.

This clone was counted a few times. The J gene is TRBJ1-2, the V gene TRBV25-1; tentative D call: TRBD1 (6 bases). This CDR3 is built from 14 residues. The V gene's germline CDR1 is MGHDK and CDR2 SYGVNS. V shed 4 bases and J shed 3 bases, with 12 bases lying between them. CDR3 sequence reads: CASSAPGHHYGYTF. The CDR3 region has the DNA TGTGCCAGCAGTGCACCGGGACACCACTATGGCTACACCTTC.

The chain employs TRBV30 and TRBJ2-3; the D gene is possibly TRBD2 (5 bases). With 1 base removed from V and 0 bases from J, the gap between germline ends came to 14 bases. Germline CDR1 reads GTSNPN; CDR2 reads SVGIG (reference sequence). The CDR3 sequence is 16 residues long. CDR3 sequence: CAWSAPSSQSTDTQYF. CDR3 DNA sequence: TGTGCCTGGAGTGCTCCTAGCAGTCAAAGCACAGATACGCAGTATTTT.

This chain connects TRBV6-1 to TRBJ2-1; D is possibly TRBD1 (5 bases). The germline V gene encodes CDR1 MNHNS and CDR2 SASEGT. Trimming removed 8 bases from V and 6 bases from J, with 17 bases in between. CDR3 length equals 14 residues. Here the CDR3 DNA reads TGTGCCAGCTGGTCGGGCAGGGAAGGCAATGAGCAGTTCTTC. This codes for CASWSGREGNEQFF.

This clone was found a few times. The rearrangement uses TRBV4-1 and TRBJ2-1; a weak D match, TRBD1 (5 bases). CDR3 length equals 13 residues. The V gene's germline CDR1 is MGHRA and CDR2 YSYEKL. V dropped 1 base and J dropped 9 bases, with 10 bases sitting between them. This CDR3 is CASSQVGVGEQFF. CDR3 coding DNA: TGCGCCAGCAGCCAAGTAGGGGTTGGTGAGCAGTTCTTC.

This chain connects TRBV5-1 to TRBJ1-3; D gene ambiguous. V gave up 0 bases and J gave up 4 bases, with 11 bases separating them. The CDR3 consists of 15 residues. The V gene's germline CDR1 is SGHRS and CDR2 YFSETQ. Here the CDR3 DNA reads TGCGCCAGCAGCTTGGCACCAACGGGAGGAAACACCATATATTTT. This encodes CASSLAPTGGNTIYF.

The V gene is TRBV29-1, the J gene TRBJ1-4; a weak D match, TRBD1 (5 bases). Germline V gene lookup returns CDR1 SQVTM and CDR2 ANQGSEA. V was cut by 4 bases and J by 5 bases, with 14 bases left in between. This CDR3 is 14 amino acids long. The DNA of the CDR3 is TGCAGCGTTGTTTTGCAGGGAGGGAATGAAAAACTGTTTTTT. This translates into CSVVLQGGNEKLFF.

V is TRBV29-1 and J is TRBJ1-4; 9 bases map to TRBD1. The CDR3 totals 18 residues. CDR1 is SQVTM and CDR2 is ANQGSEA in the germline V gene. The ends lost 5 bases at V and 0 bases at J; junction bases unmatched: 13. The CDR3 sequence is CSVPNEGTGWATNEKLFF. In DNA, the CDR3 is TGCAGCGTTCCGAACGAAGGGACAGGGTGGGCAACTAATGAAAAACTGTTTTTT.

This chain uses TRBV19 with TRBJ2-7, with 13 nucleotides matching TRBD2. V trimming: 4 bases; J trimming: 4 bases; junction bases outside the gene matches: 7. Germline-derived CDR1 and CDR2 are LNHDA and SQIVND (reference sequence). The CDR3 loop spans 16 amino acids. CDR3 in DNA: TGTGCCAGTAGTACCGGGACTAGCGGGGCCAGGTACGAGCAGTACTTC. This gives the protein CASSTGTSGARYEQYF.